The rows below give T cell receptor beta chains drawn from one sample of a study of tumor-infiltrating lymphocytes in localized non-small cell lung cancer. Clones were read by immunoSEQ multiplex PCR, and TCRdb kept only the in-frame ones, dropping some. The table lists around 16,000 clones, over 55% of them singletons. Sequenced sample: lung tumor tissue. The source of these receptors is a human donor with non-small cell lung cancer. Both conserved end residues are trimmed from each CDR3. The D gene is left open where the match is weak. Size is omitted from some rows. Given values are once, few, many or a class for expanded clones.

>TRBV9|TRBD2|TRBJ2-2|once
ASAGTSGVGELF
>TRBV15|TRBD2|TRBJ2-1|-
ATSRAGTSGRNEQF
>TRBV20-1|TRBD2|TRBJ2-7|medium-sized
SVLAGYEQY
>TRBV29-1|-|TRBJ2-7|-
SARGDRTGWEQY
>TRBV7-9|-|TRBJ1-5|-
ASSLSGSGQPQH
>TRBV13|-|TRBJ2-5|-
ASSLGGGLQETQY
>TRBV6-6|TRBD1|TRBJ2-7|-
ASSYTGTGISYEQY
>TRBV6-1|-|TRBJ2-5|-
ASRFAGQETQY
>TRBV4-1|-|TRBJ1-1|-
ASSQDSGGFAEAF
>TRBV7-9|-|TRBJ2-1|-
ASSLVARQANNEQF
>TRBV5-1|-|TRBJ2-1|-
ASSIGPEGDEQF
>TRBV29-1|-|TRBJ2-1|-
SVGHYLENNEQF
>TRBV2|-|TRBJ1-5|few
ASTDTGINQPQH
>TRBV12-5|-|TRBJ1-5|-
ASGYGQGGFSQPQH
>TRBV7-2|-|TRBJ2-1|once
ASRYPGSEYNEQF
>TRBV18|-|TRBJ2-5|-
ASSAGYQETQY
>TRBV7-2|-|TRBJ1-1|-
ASSVGGDTEAF
>TRBV5-4|TRBD2|TRBJ2-3|-
ASSFSLSGTRDTDTQY